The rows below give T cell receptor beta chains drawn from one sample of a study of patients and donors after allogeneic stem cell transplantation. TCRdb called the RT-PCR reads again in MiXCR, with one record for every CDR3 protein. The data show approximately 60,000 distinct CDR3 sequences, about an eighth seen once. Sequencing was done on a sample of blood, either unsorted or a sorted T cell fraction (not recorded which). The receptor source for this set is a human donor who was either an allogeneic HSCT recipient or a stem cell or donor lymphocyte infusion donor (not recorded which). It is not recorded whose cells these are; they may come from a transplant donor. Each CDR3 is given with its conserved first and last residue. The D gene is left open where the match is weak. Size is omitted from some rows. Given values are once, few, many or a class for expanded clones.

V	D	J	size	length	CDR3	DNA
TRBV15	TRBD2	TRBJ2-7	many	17	CATSRDRTLAGGSEQYF	TGTGCCACCAGCAGAGATCGAACCTTAGCGGGAGGTTCCGAGCAGTACTTC
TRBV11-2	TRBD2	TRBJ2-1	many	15	CASTHTSGAYNEQFF	TGTGCCAGCACTCATACTAGCGGGGCCTACAATGAGCAGTTCTTC
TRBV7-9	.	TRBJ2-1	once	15	CASSPTNGVYNEQFF	TGTGCCAGCAGCCCAACCAACGGGGTTTACAATGAGCAGTTCTTC
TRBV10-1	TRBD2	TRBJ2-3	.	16	CASSQGTSGRIDTQYF	TGCGCCAGCAGCCAAGGGACTAGCGGTCGGATAGATACGCAGTATTTT
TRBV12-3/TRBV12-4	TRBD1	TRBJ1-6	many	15	CASSSTGVRYSPLHF	TGTGCCAGCAGTTCCACAGGGGTCAGGTACTCACCCCTCCACTTT
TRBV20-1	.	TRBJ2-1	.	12	CSASVLANEQFF	TGCAGTGCTAGCGTCCTCGCTAATGAGCAGTTCTTC
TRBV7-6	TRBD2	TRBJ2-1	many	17	CASSTLPSLGEGNEQFF	TGTGCCAGCAGCACCCTCCCATCCCTAGGGGAGGGAAATGAGCAGTTCTTC
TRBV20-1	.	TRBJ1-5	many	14	CSARDRGSNQPQHF	TGCAGTGCTAGAGATCGGGGCAGCAATCAGCCCCAGCATTTT
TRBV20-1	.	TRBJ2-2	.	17	CSARDSTGTPDTGELFF	TGCAGTGCTAGAGATTCAACCGGGACACCAGACACCGGGGAGCTGTTTTTT
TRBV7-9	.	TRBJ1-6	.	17	CASSLSGAGGVNSPLHF	TGTGCCAGCAGCTTATCTGGAGCAGGAGGTGTGAATTCACCCCTCCACTTT
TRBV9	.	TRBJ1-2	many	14	CASSVQGQAYGYTF	TGTGCCAGCAGCGTACAGGGCCAGGCGTATGGCTACACCTTC
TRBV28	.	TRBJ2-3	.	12	CASSPFEDTQYF	TGTGCCAGCAGTCCCTTTGAGGATACGCAGTATTTT
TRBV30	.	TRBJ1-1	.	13	CAWDLQENSEAFF	TGTGCCTGGGATTTACAGGAGAACTCTGAAGCTTTCTTT
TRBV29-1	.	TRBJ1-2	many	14	CSVERGGANYGYTF	TGCAGCGTTGAAAGAGGGGGGGCCAACTATGGCTACACCTTC
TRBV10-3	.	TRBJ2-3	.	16	CAISEPRSGGTDTQYF	TGTGCCATCAGTGAGCCACGGTCAGGGGGCACAGATACGCAGTATTTT
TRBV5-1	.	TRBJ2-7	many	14	CASSFDLAWNEQYF	TGCGCCAGCAGCTTCGATCTCGCCTGGAACGAGCAGTACTTC
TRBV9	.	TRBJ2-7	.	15	CASSVDAGILYEQYF	TGTGCCAGCAGCGTGGATGCGGGTATCCTCTACGAGCAGTACTTC
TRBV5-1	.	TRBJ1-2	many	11	CASTGNYGYTF	TGCGCCAGCACTGGTAACTATGGCTACACCTTC
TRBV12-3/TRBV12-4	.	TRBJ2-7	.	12	CASSRDNYEQYF	TGTGCCAGCAGTAGGGACAACTACGAGCAGTACTTC
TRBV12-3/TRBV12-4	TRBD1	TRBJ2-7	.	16	CASSLFLGQFSYEQYF	TGTGCCAGCAGTTTATTCTTGGGACAGTTCTCCTACGAGCAGTACTTC
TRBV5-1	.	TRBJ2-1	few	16	CASSSLLRGSYNEQFF	TGCGCCAGCAGCTCCCTCCTGCGGGGCTCCTACAATGAGCAGTTCTTC
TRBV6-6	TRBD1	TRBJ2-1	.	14	CASRAIRTGDEQFF	TGTGCCAGCAGGGCCATCAGGACAGGGGATGAGCAGTTCTTC
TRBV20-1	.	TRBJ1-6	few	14	CSASAGVDNSPLHF	TGCAGTGCCTCGGCGGGAGTTGATAATTCACCCCTCCACTTT
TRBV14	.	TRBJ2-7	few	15	CASSQVGGTFYEQYF	TGTGCCAGCAGCCAAGTGGGGGGCACCTTTTACGAGCAGTACTTC
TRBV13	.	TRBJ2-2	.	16	CASSLLWPTNTGELLF	TGTGCCAGCAGCTTATTGTGGCCGACGAACACCGGGGAGCTGCTTTTT
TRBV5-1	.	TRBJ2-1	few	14	CASSLVGRHNEQFF	TGCGCCAGCAGCTTGGTAGGCAGGCACAATGAGCAGTTCTTC
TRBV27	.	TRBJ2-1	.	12	CASSFGPNEQFF	TGTGCCAGCAGTTTCGGGCCCAATGAGCAGTTCTTC
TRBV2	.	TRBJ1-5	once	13	CASRGDGMDSQHF	TGTGCCAGCAGAGGGGACGGCATGGATTCCCAGCATTTT
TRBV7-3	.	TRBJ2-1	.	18	CASSLTAPLERSGNEQFF	TGTGCCAGCAGCTTAACCGCCCCCTTAGAGCGGTCAGGCAATGAGCAGTTCTTC
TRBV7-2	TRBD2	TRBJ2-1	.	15	CASNRLAGGLYEQFF	TGTGCCAGCAACCGACTAGCGGGAGGGCTCTATGAGCAGTTCTTC
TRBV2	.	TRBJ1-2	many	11	CASSKSGTAVF	TGTGCCAGCAGCAAATCCGGGACCGCAGTCTTC
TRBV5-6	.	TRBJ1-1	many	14	CASTLDRTDTEAFF	TGTGCCAGCACCTTGGACAGAACGGACACTGAAGCTTTCTTT